This T cell receptor (beta chain) was sequenced in a study of vaccination effects on CD4 cells after COVID-19. As for the study in general: Participants completed two doses of the BNT162b2 or mRNA-1273 vaccine. Study-wide points: A shortage of convalescent patients and an absence of early post-infection timepoints characterized the study. Whether induced by infection or by vaccine, clones showed marked clonal contraction late after vaccination.

This clone was counted between two and nine times. Its target is not known. TCRdb keeps only in-frame clones here, not all; method: immunoSEQ multiplex PCR. This table holds more than 50,000 clones, roughly 81% found once. Germline V gene data show CDR1 as WNHNN and CDR2 as SYGVQD (reference sequence). Trimming left V 4 bases short and J 1 base short, with 9 bases between. The CDR3 consists of 14 residues. ViraFEST assay sequencing came after antigen-specific CD4+ T cells were expanded with viral peptide pools. Cultured cells yielded isolated CD4+ T cells after 10 to 11 days. The chain combines TRBV10-1 with TRBJ2-3; tentative D call: TRBD1 (6 bases). Material: CD4+ T cells from PBMCs cultured with HCoV-229E spike peptides, obtained before COVID-19 vaccination. The clonotype comes from a human donor who received a COVID-19 vaccine. CDR3 loop: CASSVYRGTDTQYF. The DNA of the CDR3 is TGCGCCAGCAGTGTTTACAGGGGCACAGATACGCAGTATTTT.